This passage covers 15 T cell receptor beta chains from one sample sequenced in a study of shared clonotypes between healthy human individuals. Sequencing used immunoSEQ multiplex PCR; TCRdb keeps in-frame clones, though not all of them. Found here are about 1 million clones, under 80% of them singletons; the top ten hold over 1.3%. The sample was memory CD4+ T cells sorted from blood. The subset is: CD45RA-negative fraction. These receptor sequences come from a man aged 18 to 35 in good health.

The rearrangement uses TRBV5-5 and TRBJ1-2; 7 bases line up with TRBD1. The germline gives CDR1 SGHKS, CDR2 YYEKEE (reference sequence). Unmatched junction bases numbered 7, after V lost 3 bases and J lost 5 bases. The CDR3 length is 14 residues. CDR3 in amino acids: CASSWGDRAYGYTF. In DNA form, the CDR3 reads TGTGCCAGCAGCTGGGGCGACAGGGCATATGGCTACACCTTC.

V is TRBV2 and J is TRBJ2-1; weak D call: TRBD2 (6 bases). The V end lost 2 bases, the J end lost 2 bases, and 16 bases lay between the germline ends. The CDR3 is 17 amino acids. Germline V gene data show CDR1 as SNHLY and CDR2 as FYNNEI. CDR3 DNA: TGTGCCAGCAGTGAAATATCTACAGGCGGGGCCTACAATGAGCAGTTCTTC. Amino acids: CASSEISTGGAYNEQFF. Complete variable domain (other parts from reference TRBV2 and TRBJ2-1): EPEVTQTPSHQVTQMGQEVILRCVPISNHLYFYWYRQILGQKVEFLVSFYNNEISEKSEIFDDQFSVERPDGSNFTLKIRSTKLEDSAMYFCASSEISTGGAYNEQFFGPGTRLTVL.

J is TRBJ2-5 and V is TRBV7-2; 7 bases match TRBD2. Germline V gives CDR1 SGHTA, CDR2 FQGNSA. The J segment lost 5 bases and the V segment lost 5 bases, leaving 11 bases of the junction unmatched. CDR3 size: 15 residues. The CDR3 loop reads CASSLMTSIQETQYF. DNA for the CDR3: TGTGCCAGCAGCCTAATGACTAGCATCCAGGAGACCCAGTACTTC.

V and J are TRBV2 and TRBJ1-2; D is unclear. Deletions cut 2 bases from V and 1 base from J, with 5 bases between. CDR3 length: 13 amino acids. Germline-derived CDR1 and CDR2 are SNHLY and FYNNEI. CDR3 DNA sequence: TGTGCCAGCAGTGAAAGGCTTAACTATGGCTACACCTTC. It encodes CASSERLNYGYTF.

This clone was seen a handful of times. V is TRBV5-1 and J is TRBJ2-2; D call uncertain. This CDR3 has 14 amino acids. V was clipped by 4 bases and J by 4 bases, with 11 bases between them. Per the germline V gene, CDR1 is SGHRS and CDR2 is YFSETQ. CDR3 protein: CASSPDMSTGELFF. CDR3 bases: TGCGCCAGCAGCCCCGACATGTCCACCGGGGAGCTGTTTTTT.

V and J are TRBV18 and TRBJ2-6; TRBD2 might be the D (6 bases). Trimming left V 4 bases short and J 2 bases short, with 6 bases between. CDR1 and CDR2 (germline): KGHSH, LQKENI. This CDR3 region has 14 residues. The CDR3 bases are TGTGCCAGCTCACGGGGGGCTGGGGCCAACGTCCTGACTTTC. It encodes CASSRGAGANVLTF.

Worth noting for this clone: A far larger clone is one nucleotide away, so this likely arose from a read error. This sample also contains other DNA sequences that code for the same CDR3. This rearrangement joins TRBV6-5 to TRBJ1-2; a weak D match, TRBD1 (6 bases). The CDR3 has 13 residues. Germline lookup yields CDR1 MNHEY and CDR2 SVGAGI. V lost 6 bases, J lost 8 bases, and 16 bases lay in between. CDR3 amino acids: CASRPTGPRGYTF. The CDR3 nucleotides read TGTGCCAGCAGGCCGACAGGTCCTAGGGGCTACACCTTC.

The chain employs TRBV4-1 and TRBJ2-5; no reliable D call. This CDR3 is 15 amino acids long. Germline CDR1 and CDR2: MGHRA and YSYEKL. V was trimmed by 0 bases and J by 3 bases, leaving 11 bases between them. This CDR3 reads CASSQDRAQKETQYF. The DNA for the CDR3 is TGCGCCAGCAGCCAAGATCGGGCGCAGAAAGAGACCCAGTACTTC.

This chain connects TRBV30 to TRBJ2-5, with D uncertain. CDR3 length equals 11 residues. The V gene's germline CDR1 is GTSNPN and CDR2 SVGIG (reference sequence). Trimming left V 2 bases short and J 4 bases short, with 5 bases between. The CDR3 spells CAWSFSETQYF. CDR3 bases: TGTGCCTGGAGTTTTTCAGAGACCCAGTACTTC.

The chain joins TRBV30 to TRBJ1-1; D ambiguous. The CDR3 consists of 11 residues. With 3 bases removed from V and 5 bases from J, the gap between germline ends came to 7 bases. Looked up from germline, CDR1 is GTSNPN and CDR2 is SVGIG (reference sequence). CDR3 bases: TGTGCCTGGAGAAGGGATACTGAAGCTTTCTTT. It codes for CAWRRDTEAFF.

This clone was recorded only once. This chain uses TRBV6-4 with TRBJ2-3; D uncertain. This CDR3 comprises 16 residues. Germline values: CDR1 MRHNA, CDR2 SNTAGT. Trimming pared 5 bases from V and 0 bases from J, leaving 15 bases between. The CDR3 loop reads CASSQSGRFSTDTQYF. CDR3 in DNA: TGTGCCAGCAGTCAATCAGGACGCTTTAGCACAGATACGCAGTATTTT.

In regard to this clone: This likely reflects a read error, since a far larger clone is one base away. The chain employs TRBV6-6 and TRBJ2-1; 10 positions match TRBD1. J lost 2 bases, V lost 6 bases, and 4 bases had no gene match. Germline V CDR1 and CDR2: MNHNY, SVGAGI (reference sequence). The CDR3 contains 15 residues. The CDR3 region is CASSPGQGAYNEQFF. DNA for the CDR3: TGTGCCAGCAGCCCCGGACAGGGGGCCTACAATGAGCAGTTCTTC.

This clone was detected only a few times. The V gene is TRBV28, the J gene TRBJ2-5; 7 positions match TRBD2. Gene TRBJ2-7 matches the end of the DNA better, so the J call may be wrong. CDR3 length equals 15 residues. Germline V gene lookup returns CDR1 MDHEN and CDR2 SYDVKM. CDR3 nucleotides: TGTGCCAGCAGTTTATGGGGGGGGAACTCCTACGAGCAGTACTTC. This encodes CASSLWGGNSYEQYF.

This chain connects TRBV15 to TRBJ2-5; 8 bases align to TRBD1. The CDR3 is made up of 15 amino acids. V lost 2 bases to trimming and J lost 5 bases; unmatched junction nucleotides: 7. CDR1 LNHNV and CDR2 YYDKDF come from the germline V gene (reference sequence). CDR3 coding DNA: TGTGCCACCAGCAGACAGGGGGCGGAGTGGGAGACCCAGTACTTC. Translating gives CATSRQGAEWETQYF.

In the case of this clone: The same CDR3 also results from other DNA sequences found in this sample. The chain links TRBV19 to TRBJ2-7; 8 nucleotides agree with TRBD1. The CDR3 is 14 residues long. The J segment lost 4 bases and the V segment lost 4 bases, leaving 6 bases of the junction unmatched. Looked up from germline, CDR1 is LNHDA and CDR2 is SQIVND (reference sequence). The CDR3: CASSTGTGGYEQYF. The DNA for the CDR3 is TGTGCCAGTAGTACCGGGACAGGAGGATACGAGCAGTACTTC.